One and the same sample provided the 8 T cell receptor beta chains below, sequenced in a study of blood T cell repertoires in COVID-19. This table comes from immunoSEQ multiplex PCR, and its TCRdb copy is limited to in-frame clones, with some not included. This table holds approximately 200,000 clones, approximately 94% found once. Sequencing input: peripheral blood. The receptors stem from a man aged 30 to 39 with COVID-19, enrolled during active disease.

This chain links TRBV12-3 or TRBV12-4 with TRBJ1-1; tentatively, D is TRBD1 (6 bases). The CDR3 is made up of 13 amino acids. Deletions cut 8 bases from V and 1 base from J, with 11 bases between. The chain's CDR3 is CASWGRGNTEAFF. In DNA form, the CDR3 reads TGTGCCAGCTGGGGCAGGGGGAACACTGAAGCTTTCTTT.

V usage is TRBV30 and J usage is TRBJ2-5; 8 bases map to TRBD2. J was trimmed by 5 bases and V by 4 bases; bases with no gene match: 6. The CDR3 covers 13 residues. Germline V gives CDR1 GTSNPN, CDR2 SVGIG (reference sequence). CDR3 residues: CAWTTSVGETQYF. The CDR3 DNA sequence: TGTGCCTGGACGACTAGCGTAGGGGAGACCCAGTACTTC.

The chain employs TRBV27 and TRBJ1-6, with TRBD1 as a possible D gene (6 bases). Germline loops: CDR1 MNHEY, CDR2 SMNVEV (reference sequence). V lost 5 bases and J lost 8, with 19 bases in between. The CDR3 has 16 amino acids. The CDR3 is CASSPEGPRGYSPLHF. The CDR3, as DNA: TGTGCCAGCAGTCCCGAAGGACCCAGGGGTTATTCACCCCTCCACTTT.

The chain links TRBV14 to TRBJ1-6; 7 bases line up with TRBD1. V lost 1 base to trimming and J lost 10 bases; unmatched junction nucleotides: 4. The CDR3 sequence is 14 residues long. CDR1 and CDR2 (germline): SGHDN, FVKESK. CDR3 in DNA: TGTGCCAGCAGCCAAGTAAGGGGGCGGTCACCCCTCCACTTT. Its protein is CASSQVRGRSPLHF.

The chain links TRBV24-1 to TRBJ2-1; 16 bases fit TRBD2. V lost 5 bases and J lost 0; bases outside the gene matches: 6. There are 19 residues in the CDR3. Germline V CDR1 and CDR2: KGHDR, SFDVKD. The CDR3 loop reads CATSATGTSGGVSYNEQFF. In DNA, the CDR3 is TGTGCCACCAGTGCAACCGGGACTAGCGGGGGGGTCTCCTACAATGAGCAGTTCTTC.

CDR3 region: CASSPGTANYGYTF. Here the CDR3 DNA reads TGTGCCAGCAGCCCCGGGACAGCAAACTATGGCTACACCTTC. The V gene is TRBV7-9, the J gene TRBJ1-2; 7 nucleotides line up with TRBD1. Germline trimming cut 5 bases from V and 2 bases from J; bases unmatched to any gene: 5. The CDR3 extends over 14 amino acids. Germline V CDR1 and CDR2: SEHNR, FQNEAQ (reference sequence).

The sample holds a few counts of this clone. The V and J genes are TRBV7-2 and TRBJ1-5, with D unresolved. Trimming took 3 bases from V and 6 from J, leaving 15 bases between them. Germline values: CDR1 SGHTA, CDR2 FQGNSA. The length of the CDR3 is 15 residues. The CDR3 region has the DNA TGTGCCAGCAGCTTGTTCGGCCAGGTCGGTCAGCCCCAGCATTTT. This translates into CASSLFGQVGQPQHF.

The chain uses TRBV6-5 and TRBJ2-7; weak D call: TRBD2 (5 bases). The CDR3 is made up of 14 amino acids. V shed 4 bases and J shed 0 bases, with 10 bases lying between them. Germline V gene lookup returns CDR1 MNHEY and CDR2 SVGAGI. The CDR3 protein is CASSLNRDSYEQYF. The DNA of the CDR3 is TGTGCCAGCAGTTTAAACCGGGACTCCTACGAGCAGTACTTC.